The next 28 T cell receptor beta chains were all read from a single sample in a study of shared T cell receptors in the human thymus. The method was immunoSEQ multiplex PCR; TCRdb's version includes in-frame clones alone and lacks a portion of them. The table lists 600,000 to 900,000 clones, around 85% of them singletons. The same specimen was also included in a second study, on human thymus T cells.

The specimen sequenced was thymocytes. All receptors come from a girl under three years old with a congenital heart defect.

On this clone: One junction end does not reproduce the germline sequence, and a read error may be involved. CDR3 residues: CASSLSRQGNYGYTF. The CDR3 nucleotides read TGTGCTAGCAGCTTATCTCGGCAGGGGAACTATGGCTACACCTTC. The chain is built from TRBV7-7 and TRBJ1-2; possible D gene TRBD1, 6 bases. Germline CDR1 reads SSHAT; CDR2 reads FNYEAQ (reference sequence). The CDR3 is 15 residues long.

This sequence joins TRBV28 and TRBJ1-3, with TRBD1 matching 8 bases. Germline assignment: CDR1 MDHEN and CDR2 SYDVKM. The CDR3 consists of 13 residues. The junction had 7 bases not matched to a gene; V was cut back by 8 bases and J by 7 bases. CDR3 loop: CASAGGEGNTIYF. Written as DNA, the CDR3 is TGTGCCAGCGCAGGGGGCGAAGGCAACACCATATATTTT.

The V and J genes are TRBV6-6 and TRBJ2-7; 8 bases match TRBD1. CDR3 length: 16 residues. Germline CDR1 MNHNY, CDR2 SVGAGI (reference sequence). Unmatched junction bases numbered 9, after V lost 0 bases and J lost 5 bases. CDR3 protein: CASSYSSGTGPDEQYF. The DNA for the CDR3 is TGTGCCAGCAGTTACTCGTCCGGGACAGGTCCAGACGAGCAGTACTTC.

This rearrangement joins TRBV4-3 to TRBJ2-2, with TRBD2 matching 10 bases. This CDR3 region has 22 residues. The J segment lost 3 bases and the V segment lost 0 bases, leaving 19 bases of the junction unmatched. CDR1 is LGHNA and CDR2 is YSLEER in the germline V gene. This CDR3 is CASSQDSDFWGSGGPHTGELFF. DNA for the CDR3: TGCGCCAGCAGCCAAGATAGTGATTTTTGGGGTAGCGGGGGGCCCCACACCGGGGAGCTGTTTTTT.

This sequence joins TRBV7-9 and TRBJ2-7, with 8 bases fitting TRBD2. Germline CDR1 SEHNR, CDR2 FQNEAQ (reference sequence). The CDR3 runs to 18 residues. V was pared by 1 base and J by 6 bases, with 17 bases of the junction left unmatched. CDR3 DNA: TGTGCCAGCAGCTTAGACTGCGGGGGGCGCTCTGGCTCGGGCGAGCAGTACTTC. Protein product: CASSLDCGGRSGSGEQYF.

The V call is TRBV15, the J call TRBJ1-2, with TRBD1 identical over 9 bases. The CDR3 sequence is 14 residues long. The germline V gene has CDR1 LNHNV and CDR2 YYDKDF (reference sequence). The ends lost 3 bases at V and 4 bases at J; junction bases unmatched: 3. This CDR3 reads CATSSTGGGYGYTF. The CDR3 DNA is TGTGCCACCAGCAGTACAGGGGGCGGCTATGGCTACACCTTC.

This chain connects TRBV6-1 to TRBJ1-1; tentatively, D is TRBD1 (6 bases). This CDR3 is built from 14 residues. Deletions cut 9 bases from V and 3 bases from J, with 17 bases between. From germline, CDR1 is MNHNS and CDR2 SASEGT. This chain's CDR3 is CASIDGQTHTEAFF. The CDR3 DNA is TGTGCCAGTATAGATGGACAGACCCACACTGAAGCTTTCTTT.

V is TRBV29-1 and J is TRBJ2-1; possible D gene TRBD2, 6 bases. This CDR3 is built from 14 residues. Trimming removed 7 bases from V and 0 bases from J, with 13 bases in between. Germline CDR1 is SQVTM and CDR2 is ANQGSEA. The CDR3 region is CSARTGGSYNEQFF. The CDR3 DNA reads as TGCAGCGCCCGCACCGGGGGCTCCTACAATGAGCAGTTCTTC.

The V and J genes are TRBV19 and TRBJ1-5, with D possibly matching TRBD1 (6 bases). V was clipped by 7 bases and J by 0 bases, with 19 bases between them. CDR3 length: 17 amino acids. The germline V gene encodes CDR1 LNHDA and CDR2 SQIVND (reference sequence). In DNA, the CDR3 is TGTGCCAGTAACGGAGGGGGGGGCAACAATAGCAATCAGCCCCAGCATTTT. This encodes CASNGGGGNNSNQPQHF.

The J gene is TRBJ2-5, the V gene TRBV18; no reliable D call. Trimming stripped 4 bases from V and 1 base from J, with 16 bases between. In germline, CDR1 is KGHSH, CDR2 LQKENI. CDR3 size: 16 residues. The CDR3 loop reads CASSLESLGFQETQYF. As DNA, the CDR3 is TGTGCCAGCTCACTAGAATCACTCGGGTTCCAAGAGACCCAGTACTTC.

CDR3 nucleotide sequence: TGTGCCAGCAGCCCTGGGGGCCAGAGCAATCAGCCCCAGCATTTT. Translation gives CASSPGGQSNQPQHF. The rearrangement links TRBV7-8 to TRBJ1-5, with D tentatively TRBD1 (6 bases). The V end was cut by 5 bases, the J end by 1 base, with 12 bases between. Germline CDR1 and CDR2: SGHVS and FQNEAQ. The CDR3 is made up of 15 amino acids.

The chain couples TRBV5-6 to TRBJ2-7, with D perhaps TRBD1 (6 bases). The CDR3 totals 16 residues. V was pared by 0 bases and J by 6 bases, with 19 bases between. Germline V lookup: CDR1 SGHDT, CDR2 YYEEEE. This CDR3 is CASSLEPGQPTPEQYF. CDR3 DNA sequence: TGTGCCAGCAGCTTGGAACCGGGACAACCGACCCCCGAGCAGTACTTC.

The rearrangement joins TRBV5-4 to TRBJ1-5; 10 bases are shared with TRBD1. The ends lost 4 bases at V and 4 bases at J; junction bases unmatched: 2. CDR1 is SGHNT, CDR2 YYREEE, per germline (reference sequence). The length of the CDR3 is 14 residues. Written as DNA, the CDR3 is TGTGCCAGCAGCCGGGGACAGGGGAATCAGCCCCAGCATTTT. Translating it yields CASSRGQGNQPQHF.

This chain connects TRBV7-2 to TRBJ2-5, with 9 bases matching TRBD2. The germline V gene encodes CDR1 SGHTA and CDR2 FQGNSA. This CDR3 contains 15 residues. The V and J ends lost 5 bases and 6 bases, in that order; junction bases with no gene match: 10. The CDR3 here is CASSPRRGGRKTQYF. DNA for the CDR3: TGTGCCAGCAGCCCCCGGCGGGGGGGCAGAAAGACCCAGTACTTC.

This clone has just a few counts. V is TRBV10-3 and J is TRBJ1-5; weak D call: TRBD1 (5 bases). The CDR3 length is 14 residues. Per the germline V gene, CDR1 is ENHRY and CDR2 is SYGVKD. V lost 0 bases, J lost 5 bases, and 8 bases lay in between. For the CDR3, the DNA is TGTGCCATCAGTGAGTCGGGGGAGGATCAGCCCCAGCATTTT. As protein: CAISESGEDQPQHF.

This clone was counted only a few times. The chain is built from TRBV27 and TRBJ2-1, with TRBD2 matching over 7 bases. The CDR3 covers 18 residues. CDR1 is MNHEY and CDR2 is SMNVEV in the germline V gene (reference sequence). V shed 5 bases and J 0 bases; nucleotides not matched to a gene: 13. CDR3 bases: TGTGCCAGCAGTCCGAAACTACTAGCGAAGAGCTCCTACAATGAGCAGTTCTTC. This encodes CASSPKLLAKSSYNEQFF.

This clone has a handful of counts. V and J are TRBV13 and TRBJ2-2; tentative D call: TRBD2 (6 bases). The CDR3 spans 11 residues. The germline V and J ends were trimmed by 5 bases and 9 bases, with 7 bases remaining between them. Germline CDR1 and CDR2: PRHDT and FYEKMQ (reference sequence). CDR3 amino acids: CASSGRRELFF. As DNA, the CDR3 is TGTGCCAGCAGCGGGAGGCGGGAGCTGTTTTTT.

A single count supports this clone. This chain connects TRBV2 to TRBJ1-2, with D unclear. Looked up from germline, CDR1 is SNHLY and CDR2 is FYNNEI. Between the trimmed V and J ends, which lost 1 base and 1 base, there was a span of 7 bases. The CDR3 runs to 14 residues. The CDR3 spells CASSEEPINYGYTF. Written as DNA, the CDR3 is TGTGCCAGCAGTGAAGAGCCGATTAACTATGGCTACACCTTC.

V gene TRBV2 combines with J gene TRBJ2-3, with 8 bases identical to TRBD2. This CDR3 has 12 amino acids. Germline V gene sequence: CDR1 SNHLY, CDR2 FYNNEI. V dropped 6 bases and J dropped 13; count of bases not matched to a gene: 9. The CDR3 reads CASSVSGTREYF. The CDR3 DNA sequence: TGTGCCAGCAGCGTGAGTGGGACTAGGGAGTATTTT.

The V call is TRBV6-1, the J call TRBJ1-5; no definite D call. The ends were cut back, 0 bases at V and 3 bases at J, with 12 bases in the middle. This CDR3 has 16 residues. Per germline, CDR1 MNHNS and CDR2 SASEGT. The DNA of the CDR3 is TGTGCCAGCAGTGAAGCGCGGAGGAAACTCAATCAGCCCCAGCATTTT. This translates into CASSEARRKLNQPQHF.

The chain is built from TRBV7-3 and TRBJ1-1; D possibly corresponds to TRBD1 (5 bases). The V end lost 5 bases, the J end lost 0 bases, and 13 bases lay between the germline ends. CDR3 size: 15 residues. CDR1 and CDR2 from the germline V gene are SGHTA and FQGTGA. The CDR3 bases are TGTGCCAGCAGCCAGGGCGGGGGGATGAACACTGAAGCTTTCTTT. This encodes CASSQGGGMNTEAFF.

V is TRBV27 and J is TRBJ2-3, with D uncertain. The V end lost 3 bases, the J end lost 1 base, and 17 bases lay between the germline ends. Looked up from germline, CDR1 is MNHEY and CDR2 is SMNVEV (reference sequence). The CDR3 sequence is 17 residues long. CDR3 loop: CASSFGNLIPGTDTQYF. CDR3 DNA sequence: TGTGCCAGCAGTTTCGGTAACCTCATCCCGGGCACAGATACGCAGTATTTT.

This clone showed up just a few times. Here the CDR3 DNA reads TGTGCCAGCAGCTTGAGACAGGGAAATCAGCCCCAGCATTTT. Translated: CASSLRQGNQPQHF. The chain couples TRBV5-6 to TRBJ1-5; 7 positions match TRBD1. CDR1 SGHDT and CDR2 YYEEEE come from the germline V gene. V trimming: 1 base; J trimming: 4 bases; junction bases outside the gene matches: 2. This CDR3 spans 14 amino acids.

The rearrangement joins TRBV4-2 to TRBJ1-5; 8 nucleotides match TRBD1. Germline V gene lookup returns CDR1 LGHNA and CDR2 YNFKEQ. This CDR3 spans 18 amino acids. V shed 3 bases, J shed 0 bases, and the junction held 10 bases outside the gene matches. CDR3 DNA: TGTGCCAGCAGCCAGTGGACAGGGTCGGAGTATAGCAATCAGCCCCAGCATTTT. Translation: CASSQWTGSEYSNQPQHF.

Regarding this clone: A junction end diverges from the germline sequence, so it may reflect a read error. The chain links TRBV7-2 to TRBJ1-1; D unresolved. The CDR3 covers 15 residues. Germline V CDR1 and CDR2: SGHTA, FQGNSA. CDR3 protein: CASSLGAGWPTGAFF. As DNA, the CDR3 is TGTGCCAGCAGCTTAGGGGCAGGTTGGCCCACTGGAGCTTTCTTT.

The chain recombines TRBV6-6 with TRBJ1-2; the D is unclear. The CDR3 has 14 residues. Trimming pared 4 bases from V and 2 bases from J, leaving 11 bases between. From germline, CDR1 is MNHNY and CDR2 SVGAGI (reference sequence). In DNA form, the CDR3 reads TGTGCCAGCAGTTCGATACAGTTAAACTATGGCTACACCTTC. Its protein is CASSSIQLNYGYTF.

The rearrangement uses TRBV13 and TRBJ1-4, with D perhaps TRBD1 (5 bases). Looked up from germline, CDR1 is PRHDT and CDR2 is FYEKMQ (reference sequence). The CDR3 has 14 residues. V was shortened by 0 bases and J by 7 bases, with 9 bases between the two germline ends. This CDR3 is CASSLGGDSEKLFF. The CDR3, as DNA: TGTGCCAGCAGCTTAGGGGGTGACAGTGAAAAACTGTTTTTT.

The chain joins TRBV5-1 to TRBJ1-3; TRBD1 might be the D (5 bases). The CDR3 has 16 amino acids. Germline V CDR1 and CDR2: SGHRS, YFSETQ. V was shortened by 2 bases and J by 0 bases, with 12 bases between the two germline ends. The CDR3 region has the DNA TGCGCCAGCAGCTTATGGGGCCGGATCTCTGGAAACACCATATATTTT. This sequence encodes CASSLWGRISGNTIYF.